The next 9 T cell receptor beta chains were all read from a single sample in a study of blood T cell repertoires in COVID-19. Using immunoSEQ multiplex PCR, the repertoire was profiled, and TCRdb retains in-frame clones only, with some absent. Of just over 300,000 clones in the sample, about nine tenths were seen once. The material sequenced was peripheral blood. The receptors were gathered from a woman in her 30s with COVID-19, enrolled during active disease.

The chain links TRBV7-6 to TRBJ2-5, with 14 bases aligning to TRBD2. V was clipped by 5 bases and J by 5 bases; unmatched bases: 10. The CDR3 is 17 amino acids. CDR1 and CDR2 from the germline V gene are SGHVS and FNYEAQ. CDR3: CASSRLAGGPSLETQYF. CDR3 sequence (DNA): TGTGCCAGCAGCCGACTAGCGGGGGGGCCTTCGTTGGAGACCCAGTACTTC.

This chain uses TRBV6-5 with TRBJ1-1, with 8 bases lining up with TRBD1. CDR3 length: 13 residues. The V and J ends lost 9 bases and 1 base, in that order; junction bases with no gene match: 4. In germline, CDR1 is MNHEY, CDR2 SVGAGI. In DNA, the CDR3 is TGTGCCAGTCGACAGGGGTCGAACACTGAAGCTTTCTTT. This codes for CASRQGSNTEAFF.

The V gene is TRBV6-5, the J gene TRBJ1-2; possibly TRBD1 for D (6 bases). The CDR3 runs 15 residues. V was trimmed by 2 bases and J by 2 bases, leaving 12 bases between them. CDR1 is MNHEY and CDR2 is SVGAGI in the germline V gene. CDR3 amino acids: CASSYRAGVNYGYTF. CDR3 bases: TGTGCCAGCAGTTACCGGGCAGGGGTAAACTATGGCTACACCTTC.

This chain connects TRBV5-1 to TRBJ2-1; 11 nucleotides line up with TRBD1. Trimming at V came to 0 bases and at J to 9 bases, leaving 8 bases not matched to a gene. The CDR3 is 16 residues long. CDR1 is SGHRS, CDR2 YFSETQ, per germline. The CDR3: CASSLESGTGGGEQFF. CDR3 coding DNA: TGCGCCAGCAGCTTGGAGAGCGGGACAGGGGGAGGTGAGCAGTTCTTC. Full variable domain (outside the CDR3, taken from reference TRBV5-1 and TRBJ2-1): KAGVTQTPRYLIKTRGQQVTLSCSPISGHRSVSWYQQTPGQGLQFLFEYFSETQRNKGNFPGRFSGRQFSNSRSEMNVSTLELGDSALYLCASSLESGTGGGEQFFGPGTRLTVL.

In DNA, the CDR3 is TGTGCCTGGAGGGTTTGGGGACAGTATGGCTACACCTTC. Residues: CAWRVWGQYGYTF. The chain uses TRBV30 and TRBJ1-2; 7 bases align to TRBD1. V gave up 3 bases and J gave up 5 bases; unmatched junction bases: 6. Germline values: CDR1 GTSNPN, CDR2 SVGIG (reference sequence). The CDR3 totals 13 residues.

The CDR3 coding sequence is TGTGCCAGCAGCCCAGTCTGGGACAGGGGGGACGATGGCTACACCTTC. Translation: CASSPVWDRGDDGYTF. The rearrangement joins TRBV11-2 to TRBJ1-2, with 11 bases aligning to TRBD1. V lost 5 bases to trimming and J lost 6 bases; unmatched junction nucleotides: 11. The length of the CDR3 is 16 residues. Germline values: CDR1 SGHAT, CDR2 FQNNGV.

The CDR3 region has the DNA TGTGCCAGCAGCCAAGATCAGGGGGCAAAGGGAAACACCATATATTTT. Amino acids: CASSQDQGAKGNTIYF. The genes are TRBV3-1 (or the pseudogene TRBV3-2) and TRBJ1-3, with 8 bases that match TRBD1. There are 16 residues in the CDR3. The J segment lost 4 bases and the V segment lost 0 bases, leaving 5 bases of the junction unmatched. Germline V gene sequence: CDR1 LGHDT, CDR2 YNNKEL (reference sequence).

The chain has TRBV11-2 and TRBJ2-5; possibly TRBD1 for D (5 bases). Trimming removed 4 bases from V and 2 bases from J, with 8 bases in between. The CDR3 runs to 13 residues. The germline CDR1 and CDR2 sequences are SGHAT and FQNNGV. The CDR3, as DNA: TGTGCCAGCAGCTCAGACAGACAAGAGACCCAGTACTTC. It specifies CASSSDRQETQYF.

The chain links TRBV28 to TRBJ1-5; maybe TRBD1 (5 bases). V dropped 6 bases and J dropped 1 base, with 7 bases sitting between them. The CDR3 consists of 13 residues. Looked up from germline, CDR1 is MDHEN and CDR2 is SYDVKM. Here the CDR3 DNA reads TGTGCCAGCAGGGACACAAGCAATCAGCCCCAGCATTTT. Encoded protein: CASRDTSNQPQHF.